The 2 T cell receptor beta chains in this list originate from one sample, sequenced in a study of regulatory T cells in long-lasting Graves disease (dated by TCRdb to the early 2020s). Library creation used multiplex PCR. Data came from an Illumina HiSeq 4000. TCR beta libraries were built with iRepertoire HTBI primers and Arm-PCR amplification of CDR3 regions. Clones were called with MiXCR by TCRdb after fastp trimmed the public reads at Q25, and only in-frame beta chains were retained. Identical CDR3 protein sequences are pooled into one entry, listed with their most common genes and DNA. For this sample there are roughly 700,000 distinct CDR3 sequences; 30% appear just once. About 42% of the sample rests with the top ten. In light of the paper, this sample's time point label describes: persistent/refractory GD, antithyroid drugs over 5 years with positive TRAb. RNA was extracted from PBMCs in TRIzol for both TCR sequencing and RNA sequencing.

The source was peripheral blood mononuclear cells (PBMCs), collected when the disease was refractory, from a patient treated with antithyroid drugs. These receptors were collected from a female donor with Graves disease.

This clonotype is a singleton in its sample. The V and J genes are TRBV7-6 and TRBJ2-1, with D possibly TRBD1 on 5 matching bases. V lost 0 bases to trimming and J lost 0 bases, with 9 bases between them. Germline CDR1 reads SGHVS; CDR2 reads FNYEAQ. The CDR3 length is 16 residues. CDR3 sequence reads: CASSLAVDSSYNEQFF. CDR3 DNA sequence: TGTGCCAGCAGCTTAGCGGTAGACAGCTCCTACAATGAGCAGTTCTTC.

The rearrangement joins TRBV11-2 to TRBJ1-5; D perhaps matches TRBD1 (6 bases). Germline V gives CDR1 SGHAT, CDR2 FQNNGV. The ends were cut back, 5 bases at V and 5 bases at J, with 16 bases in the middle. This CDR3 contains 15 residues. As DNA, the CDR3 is TGTGCCAGCAGCCTGATCGGGGGGGCGGATCAGCCCCAGCATTTT. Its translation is CASSLIGGADQPQHF.